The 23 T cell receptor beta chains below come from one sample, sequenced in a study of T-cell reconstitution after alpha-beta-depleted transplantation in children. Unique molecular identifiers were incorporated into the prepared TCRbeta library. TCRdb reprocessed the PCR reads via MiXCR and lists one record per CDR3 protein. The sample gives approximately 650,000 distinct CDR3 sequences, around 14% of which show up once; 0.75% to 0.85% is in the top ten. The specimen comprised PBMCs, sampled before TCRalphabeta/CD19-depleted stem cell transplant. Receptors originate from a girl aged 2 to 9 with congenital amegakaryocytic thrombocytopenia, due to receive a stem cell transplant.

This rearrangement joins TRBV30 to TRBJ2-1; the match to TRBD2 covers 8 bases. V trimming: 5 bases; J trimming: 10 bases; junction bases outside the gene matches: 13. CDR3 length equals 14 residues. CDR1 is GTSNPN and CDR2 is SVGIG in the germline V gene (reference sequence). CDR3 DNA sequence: TGTGCCTGGGGGCTAGCGGGTACCAAGGGGGAGCAGTTCTTC. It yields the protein CAWGLAGTKGEQFF.

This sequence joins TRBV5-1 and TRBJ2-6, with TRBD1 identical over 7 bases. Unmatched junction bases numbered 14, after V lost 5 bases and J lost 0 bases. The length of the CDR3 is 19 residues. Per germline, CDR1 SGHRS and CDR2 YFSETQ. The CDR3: CASRKGPGTVYSGANVLTF. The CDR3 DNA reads TGCGCCAGCAGAAAAGGGCCCGGGACAGTGTACTCTGGGGCCAACGTCCTGACTTTC. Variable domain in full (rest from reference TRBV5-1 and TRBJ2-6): KAGVTQTPRYLIKTRGQQVTLSCSPISGHRSVSWYQQTPGQGLQFLFEYFSETQRNKGNFPGRFSGRQFSNSRSEMNVSTLELGDSALYLCASRKGPGTVYSGANVLTFGAGSRLTVL.

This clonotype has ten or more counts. In DNA form, the CDR3 reads TGTGCCAGCAGTTTCGCGACTCGGGACAGGGAGGTTCAGCCCCAGCATTTT. As protein: CASSFATRDREVQPQHF. The chain links TRBV12-3 or TRBV12-4 to TRBJ1-5, with 9 bases fitting TRBD1. Trimming cost V 3 bases and J 6 bases; bases outside gene matches: 12. This CDR3 spans 17 amino acids.

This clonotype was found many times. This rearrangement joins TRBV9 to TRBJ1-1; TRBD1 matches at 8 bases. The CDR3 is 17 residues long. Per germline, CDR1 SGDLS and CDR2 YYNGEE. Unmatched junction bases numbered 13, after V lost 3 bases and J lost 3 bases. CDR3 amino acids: CASSGDDRGGWDTEAFF. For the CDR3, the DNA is TGTGCCAGCAGCGGAGACGACAGGGGTGGATGGGACACTGAAGCTTTCTTT. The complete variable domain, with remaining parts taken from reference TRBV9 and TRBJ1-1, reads DSGVTQTPKHLITATGQRVTLRCSPRSGDLSVYWYQQSLDQGLQFLIQYYNGEERAKGNILERFSAQQFPDLHSELNLSSLELGDSALYFCASSGDDRGGWDTEAFFGQGTRLTVV.

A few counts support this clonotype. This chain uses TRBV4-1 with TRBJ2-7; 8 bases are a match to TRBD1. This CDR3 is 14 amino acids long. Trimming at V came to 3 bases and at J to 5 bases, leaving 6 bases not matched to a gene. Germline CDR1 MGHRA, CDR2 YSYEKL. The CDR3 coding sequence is TGCGCCAGCAGCCAGAGGACAGGGATGGACGAGCAGTACTTC. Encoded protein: CASSQRTGMDEQYF.

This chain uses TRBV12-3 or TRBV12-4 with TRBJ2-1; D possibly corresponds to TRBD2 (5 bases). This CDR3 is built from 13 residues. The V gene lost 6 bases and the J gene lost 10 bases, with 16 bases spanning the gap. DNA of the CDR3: TGTGCCAGCAGCGCTGGACTCGGATGGGAGCAGTTCTTC. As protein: CASSAGLGWEQFF.

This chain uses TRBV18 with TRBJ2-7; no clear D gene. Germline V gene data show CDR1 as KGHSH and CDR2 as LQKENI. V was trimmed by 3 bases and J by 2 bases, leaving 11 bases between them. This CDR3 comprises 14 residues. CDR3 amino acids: CASSPTSRPYEQYF. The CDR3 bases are TGTGCCAGCTCACCTACTTCCCGGCCCTACGAGCAGTACTTC.

The CDR3 region is CASRLLSYNSPLHF. The CDR3 DNA follows: TGTGCCAGCAGGTTACTCTCCTATAATTCACCCCTCCACTTT. V usage is TRBV12-3 or TRBV12-4 and J usage is TRBJ1-6; D not resolved. The CDR3 covers 14 residues. The germline V and J ends were trimmed by 6 bases and 0 bases, with 6 bases remaining between them.

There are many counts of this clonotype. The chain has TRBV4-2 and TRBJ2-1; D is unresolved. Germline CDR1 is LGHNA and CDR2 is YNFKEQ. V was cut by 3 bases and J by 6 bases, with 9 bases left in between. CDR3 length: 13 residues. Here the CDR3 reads CASSHEASNEQFF. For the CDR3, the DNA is TGTGCCAGCAGCCACGAAGCGAGCAATGAGCAGTTCTTC.

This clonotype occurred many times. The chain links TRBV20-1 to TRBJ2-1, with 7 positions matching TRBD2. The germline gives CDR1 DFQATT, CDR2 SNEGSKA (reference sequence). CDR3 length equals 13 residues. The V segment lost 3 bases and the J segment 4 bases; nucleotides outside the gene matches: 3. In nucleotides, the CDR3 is TGCAGTGCTAGGACCGGGAGGTACAATGAGCAGTTCTTC. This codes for CSARTGRYNEQFF.

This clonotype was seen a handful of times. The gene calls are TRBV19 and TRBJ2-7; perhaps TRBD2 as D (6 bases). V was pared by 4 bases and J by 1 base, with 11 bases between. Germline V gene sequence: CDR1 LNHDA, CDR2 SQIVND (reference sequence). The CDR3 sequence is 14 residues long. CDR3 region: CASSTPAGSYEQYF. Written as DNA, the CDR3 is TGTGCCAGTAGTACACCAGCGGGTTCCTACGAGCAGTACTTC.

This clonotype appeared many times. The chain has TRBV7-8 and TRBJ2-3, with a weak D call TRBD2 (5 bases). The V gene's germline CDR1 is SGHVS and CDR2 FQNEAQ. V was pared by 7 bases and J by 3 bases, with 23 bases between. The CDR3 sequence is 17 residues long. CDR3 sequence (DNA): TGTGCCAGCATCGAGAGTCGCGCGCGGGTATTTACAGATACGCAGTATTTT. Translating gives CASIESRARVFTDTQYF. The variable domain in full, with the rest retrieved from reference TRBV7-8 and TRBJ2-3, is GAGVSQSPRYKVAKRGQDVALRCDPISGHVSLFWYQQALGQGPEFLTYFQNEAQLDKSGLPSDRFFAERPEGSVSTLKIQRTQQEDSAVYLCASIESRARVFTDTQYFGPGTRLTVL.

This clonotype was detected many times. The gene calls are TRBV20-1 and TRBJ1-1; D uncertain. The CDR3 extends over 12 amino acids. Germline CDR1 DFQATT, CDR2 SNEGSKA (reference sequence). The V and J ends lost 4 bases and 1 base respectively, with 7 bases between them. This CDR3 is CSAKQPNTEAFF. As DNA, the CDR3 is TGCAGTGCTAAACAGCCGAACACTGAAGCTTTCTTT.

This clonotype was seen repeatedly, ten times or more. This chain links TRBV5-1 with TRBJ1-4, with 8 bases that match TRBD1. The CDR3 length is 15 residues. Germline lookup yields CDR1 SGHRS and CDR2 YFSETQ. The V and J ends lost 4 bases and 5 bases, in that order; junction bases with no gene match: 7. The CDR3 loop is CASSPYTGGNEKLFF. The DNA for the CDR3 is TGCGCCAGCAGCCCATACACAGGGGGAAATGAAAAACTGTTTTTT.

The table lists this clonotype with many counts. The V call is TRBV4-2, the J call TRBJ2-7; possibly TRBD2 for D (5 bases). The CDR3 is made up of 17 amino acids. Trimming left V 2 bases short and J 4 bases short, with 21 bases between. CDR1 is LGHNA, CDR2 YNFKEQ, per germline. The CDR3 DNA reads TGTGCCAGCAGCCAATCCGCGAACCCAGCCGAGGGTTACGAGCAGTACTTC. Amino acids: CASSQSANPAEGYEQYF.

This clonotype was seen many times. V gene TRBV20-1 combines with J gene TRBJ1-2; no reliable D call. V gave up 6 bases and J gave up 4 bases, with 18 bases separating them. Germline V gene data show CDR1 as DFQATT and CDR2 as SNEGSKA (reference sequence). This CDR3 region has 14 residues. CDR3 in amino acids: CSALEGVYAYGYTF. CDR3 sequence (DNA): TGCAGTGCGCTAGAGGGTGTTTACGCCTATGGCTACACCTTC.

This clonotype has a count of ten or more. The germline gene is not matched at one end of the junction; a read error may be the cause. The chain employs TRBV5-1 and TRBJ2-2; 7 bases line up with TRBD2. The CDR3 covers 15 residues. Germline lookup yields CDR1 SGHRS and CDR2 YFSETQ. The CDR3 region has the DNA TGCGCCAGCAGCTTGTTGCGGGAGAACTCCGGGGAGCTGTTTTTT. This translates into CASSLLRENSGELFF.

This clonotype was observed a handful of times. CDR3: CASSPTPGGYNEQFF. The CDR3 coding sequence is TGCGCCAGCAGCCCGACCCCAGGGGGATACAATGAGCAGTTCTTC. The chain has TRBV5-1 and TRBJ2-1, with TRBD1 matching 7 bases. There are 15 residues in the CDR3. Germline V gene lookup returns CDR1 SGHRS and CDR2 YFSETQ. V dropped 4 bases and J dropped 4; count of bases not matched to a gene: 8.

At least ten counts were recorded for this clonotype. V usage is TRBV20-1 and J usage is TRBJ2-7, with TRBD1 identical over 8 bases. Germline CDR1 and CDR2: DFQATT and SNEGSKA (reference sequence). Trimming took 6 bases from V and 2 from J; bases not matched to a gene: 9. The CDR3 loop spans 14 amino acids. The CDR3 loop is CSAYGTGSPYEQYF. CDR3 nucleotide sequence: TGCAGTGCGTACGGGACAGGATCCCCCTACGAGCAGTACTTC.

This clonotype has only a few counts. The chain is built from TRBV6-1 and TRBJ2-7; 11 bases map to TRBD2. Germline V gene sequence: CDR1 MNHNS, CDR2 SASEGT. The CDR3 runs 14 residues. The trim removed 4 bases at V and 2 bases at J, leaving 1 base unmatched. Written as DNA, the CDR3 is TGTGCCAGCAGTGGTAGCGGGGGGGCCTACGAGCAGTACTTC. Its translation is CASSGSGGAYEQYF.

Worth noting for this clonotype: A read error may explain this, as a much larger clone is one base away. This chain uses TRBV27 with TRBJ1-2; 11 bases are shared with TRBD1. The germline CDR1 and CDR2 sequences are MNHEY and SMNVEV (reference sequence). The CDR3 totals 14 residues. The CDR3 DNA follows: TGTGCCAGCAGAGGACAGGGGGCAATTTATGGCGACACCTTC. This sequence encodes CASRGQGAIYGDTF.

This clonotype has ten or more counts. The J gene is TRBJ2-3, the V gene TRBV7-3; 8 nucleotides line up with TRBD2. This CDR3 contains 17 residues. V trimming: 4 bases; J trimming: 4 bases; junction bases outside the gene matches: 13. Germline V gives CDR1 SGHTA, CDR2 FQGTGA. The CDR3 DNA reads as TGTGCCAGCAGCTCAAACCCCGCCGGGGGGGCCTCAGATACGCAGTATTTT. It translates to CASSSNPAGGASDTQYF.

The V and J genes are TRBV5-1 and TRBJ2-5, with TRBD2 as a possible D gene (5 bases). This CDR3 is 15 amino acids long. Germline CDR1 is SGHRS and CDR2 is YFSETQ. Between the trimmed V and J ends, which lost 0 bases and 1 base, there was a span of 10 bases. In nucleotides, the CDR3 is TGCGCCAGCAGCTTGGAAGACCTAGCCCAAGAGACCCAGTACTTC. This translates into CASSLEDLAQETQYF.